The present T cell receptor (beta chain) was sequenced within a study of blood T cell repertoires in COVID-19 (dated by TCRdb to about 2020). Concerning the study at large: Samples covering the acute and convalescent phases of COVID-19 were provided by collaborators in the United States, Italy and Spain. The prospective study material was composed of cDNA or gDNA derived from T cells, B-cell-depleted T cells, or PBMCs. The samples were drawn from two sources: the first 160 participants of the ongoing ImmuneRACE study, and 950 to 1,500 subjects contributed by 6 global collaborators. Deeply sampled blood TCRbeta repertoires from subjects exposed to, actively infected with, or recovered from COVID-19 were included in the dataset. Where available, HLA class I and class II types were taken from metadata supplied by the sample provider and were not determined by assay-based typing. The repertoires were made available in a free public database intended to serve as a resource for research on the immune response to SARS-CoV-2. A de-identified subject ID, COVID-19 status, age in years and sex were almost always included in the sample metadata.

Overall study outcomes, separate from this receptor: The quantity of clinical and demographic metadata differed by source and by participant and was supplied without curation.

Each collaborating institution followed its own protocols to collect whole blood in K2EDTA tubes. For TCRbeta analysis, collaborators shipped samples as frozen whole blood, isolated PBMCs, or DNA extracted from either of those sample types. TCRbeta CDR3 regions were amplified from genomic DNA by means of the immunoSEQ Assay, a bias-controlled multiplex PCR. The published analysis was carried out like this. The number of nucleated cells in each sample was estimated by amplification of reference gene primers within the assay. Sequence reads were collapsed and filtered to measure the absolute abundance of every unique TCRbeta CDR3 rearrangement. For each sample, productive Simpson clonality was calculated by taking the square root of Simpson's diversity index across productive rearrangements. This is the immuneACCESS table as TCRdb keeps it, with only in-frame sequences that have V and J called. A part of the clones is gone; compared with another copy, unresolved V genes explain less than half, and the rest is unexplained. From that table come the V and J calls and clone size; the DNA was used to work out D and trimming. The sample table holds 90,000 to 110,000 clones, of which approximately 76% were seen once. Approximately 19% of the sample is held by the ten biggest clonotypes.

Cut back by 2 bases and 9 bases, the V and J ends lie 14 bases apart. The CDR3, cysteine through phenylalanine, is 13 amino acids long. Only the CDR3 portion is preserved as DNA: 39 bases, with reading frame beginning at the first base. CDR1 and CDR2 are drawn from the germline V gene (reference sequence): SEHNR, FQNEAQ. Regarding this clone: Its antigen remains unidentified. One base away there is no much larger clone; base qualities are not given.

Material for sequencing was peripheral blood. The rearrangement combines TRBV7-9 with TRBJ2-7, with no confident D gene call. The TCR sequence derives from a woman aged 70 to 79 with acute or convalescent COVID-19. The CDR3 protein sequence reads: CASSLLPGWRQYF. The sequenced DNA: TGTGCCAGCAGCTTACTTCCTGGGTGGAGGCAGTACTTC.